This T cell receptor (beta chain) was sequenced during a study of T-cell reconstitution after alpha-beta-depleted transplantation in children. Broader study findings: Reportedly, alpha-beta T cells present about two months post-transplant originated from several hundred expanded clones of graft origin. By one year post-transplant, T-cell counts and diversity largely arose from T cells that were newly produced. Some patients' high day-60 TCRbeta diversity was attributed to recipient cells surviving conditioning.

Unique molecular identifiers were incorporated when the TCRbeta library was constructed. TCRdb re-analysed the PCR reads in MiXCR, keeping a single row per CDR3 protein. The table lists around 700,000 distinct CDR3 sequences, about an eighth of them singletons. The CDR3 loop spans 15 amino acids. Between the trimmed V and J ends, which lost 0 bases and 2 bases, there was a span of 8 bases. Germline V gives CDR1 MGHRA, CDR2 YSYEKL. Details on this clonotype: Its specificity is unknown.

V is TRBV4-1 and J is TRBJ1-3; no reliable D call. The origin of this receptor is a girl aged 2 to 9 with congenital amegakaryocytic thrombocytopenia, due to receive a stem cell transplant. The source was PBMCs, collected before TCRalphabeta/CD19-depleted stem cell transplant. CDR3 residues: CASSQDPGAGNTIYF. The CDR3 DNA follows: TGCGCCAGCAGCCAAGATCCCGGGGCTGGAAACACCATATATTTT.